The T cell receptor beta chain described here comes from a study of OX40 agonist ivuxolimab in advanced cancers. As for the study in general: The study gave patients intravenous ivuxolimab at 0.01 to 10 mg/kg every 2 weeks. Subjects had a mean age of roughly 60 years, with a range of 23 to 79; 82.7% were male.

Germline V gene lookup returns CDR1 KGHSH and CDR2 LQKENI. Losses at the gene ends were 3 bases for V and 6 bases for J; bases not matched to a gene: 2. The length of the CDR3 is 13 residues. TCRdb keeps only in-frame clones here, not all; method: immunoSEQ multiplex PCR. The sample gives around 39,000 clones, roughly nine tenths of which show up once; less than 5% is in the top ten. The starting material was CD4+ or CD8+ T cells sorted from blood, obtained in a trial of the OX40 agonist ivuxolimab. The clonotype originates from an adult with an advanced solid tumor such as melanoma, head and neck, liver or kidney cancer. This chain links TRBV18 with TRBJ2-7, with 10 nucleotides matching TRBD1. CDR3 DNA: TGTGCCAGCTCACCGGGACAGGGGATCGAGCAGTACTTC. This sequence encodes CASSPGQGIEQYF.